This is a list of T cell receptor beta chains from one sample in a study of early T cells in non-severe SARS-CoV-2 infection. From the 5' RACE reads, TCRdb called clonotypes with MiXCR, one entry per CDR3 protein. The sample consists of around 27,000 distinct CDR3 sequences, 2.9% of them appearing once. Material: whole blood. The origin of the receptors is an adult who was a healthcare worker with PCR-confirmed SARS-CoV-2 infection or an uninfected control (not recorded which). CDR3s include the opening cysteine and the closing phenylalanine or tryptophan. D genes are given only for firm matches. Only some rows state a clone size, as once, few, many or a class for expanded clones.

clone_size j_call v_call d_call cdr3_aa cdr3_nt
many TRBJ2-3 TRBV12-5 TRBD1 CASGPIYRGPHTDTQYF TGTGCTAGTGGACCCATCTACAGGGGACCACACACAGATACGCAGTATTTT
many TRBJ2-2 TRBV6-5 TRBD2 CASSPSGGASGELFF TGTGCCAGCAGTCCTAGCGGGGGGGCGTCCGGGGAGCTGTTTTTT
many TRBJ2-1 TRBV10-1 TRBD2 CASSAGTSGENNEQFF TGCGCCAGCAGCGCCGGGACTAGCGGGGAAAACAATGAGCAGTTCTTC
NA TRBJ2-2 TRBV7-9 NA CASSLDSANTGELFF TGTGCCAGCAGCTTAGACAGCGCGAACACCGGGGAGCTGTTTTTT
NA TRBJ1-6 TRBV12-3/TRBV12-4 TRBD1 CASRDRGQGFNSPLHF TGTGCCAGCAGAGACAGGGGACAGGGGTTTAATTCACCCCTCCACTTT
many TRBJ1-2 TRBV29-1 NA CSVYSNGYTF TGCAGCGTTTACAGTAATGGCTACACCTTC
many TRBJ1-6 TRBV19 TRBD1 CASSRRTGSNNSPLHF TGTGCCAGTAGTCGGAGGACAGGATCAAATAATTCACCCCTCCACTTT
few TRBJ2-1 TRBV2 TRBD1 CASIGWTGHVTSHNEQFF TGTGCCAGCATTGGGTGGACAGGCCACGTTACCTCTCACAATGAGCAGTTCTTC
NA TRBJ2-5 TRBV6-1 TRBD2 CASSGAGLAGQETQYF TGTGCCAGCAGTGGAGCGGGACTAGCGGGGCAAGAGACCCAGTACTTC
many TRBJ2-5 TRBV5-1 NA CASSLDPSSTETQYF TGCGCCAGCAGCTTGGATCCTAGCTCGACGGAGACCCAGTACTTC
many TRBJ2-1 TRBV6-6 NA CASSRGGAYNEQFF TGTGCCAGCAGCCGAGGAGGGGCCTACAATGAGCAGTTCTTC
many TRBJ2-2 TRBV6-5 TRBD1 CASRVDRGSAGELFF TGTGCCAGCAGGGTGGACAGGGGGAGCGCCGGGGAGCTGTTTTTT
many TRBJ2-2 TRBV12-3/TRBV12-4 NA CASTLRAGANTGELFF TGTGCCAGCACATTGCGGGCAGGCGCGAACACCGGGGAGCTGTTTTTT
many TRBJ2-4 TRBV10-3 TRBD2 CAISESTRGGLENIQYF TGTGCCATCAGTGAGTCGACGCGGGGGGGCCTCGAGAACATTCAGTACTTC
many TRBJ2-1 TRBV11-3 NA CASSPGGQGSLEQFF TGTGCCAGCAGCCCCGGAGGGCAGGGAAGTTTGGAGCAGTTCTTC
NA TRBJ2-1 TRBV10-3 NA CAISESEGGYNEQFF TGTGCCATCAGTGAGAGCGAAGGGGGCTACAATGAGCAGTTCTTC
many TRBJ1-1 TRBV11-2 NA CASSLVGGNTEAFF TGTGCCAGCAGCTTAGTGGGGGGGAACACTGAAGCTTTCTTT
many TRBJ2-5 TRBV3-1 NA CASGSRQETQYF TGTGCCAGTGGGTCACGCCAAGAGACCCAGTACTTC
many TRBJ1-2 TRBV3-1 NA CASRLSGGDGYTF TGTGCCAGCCGTCTCTCCGGTGGAGATGGCTACACCTTC
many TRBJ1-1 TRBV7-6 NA CASSLEGRGTEAFF TGTGCCAGCAGCTTAGAGGGACGGGGCACTGAAGCTTTCTTT
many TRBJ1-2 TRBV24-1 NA CATIINERQPVPPTF TGTGCCACCATCATAAACGAGAGACAGCCCGTACCCCCCACCTTC
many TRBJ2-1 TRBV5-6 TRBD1 CASSLDWRTGYDNEQFF TGTGCCAGCAGCTTGGATTGGCGGACAGGGTATGACAATGAGCAGTTCTTC
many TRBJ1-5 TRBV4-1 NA CASSRGLLNQPQHF TGCGCCAGCAGCCGAGGACTGTTAAATCAGCCCCAGCATTTT
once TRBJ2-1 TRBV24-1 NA CATSEHNNEQFF TGTGCCACCAGTGAACATAACAATGAGCAGTTCTTC
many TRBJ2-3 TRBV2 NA CASSADPYGDTQYF TGTGCCAGCAGTGCAGACCCTTATGGAGATACGCAGTATTTT
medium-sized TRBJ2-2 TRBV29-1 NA CSVDARGGGELFF TGCAGCGTGGACGCCAGAGGAGGCGGGGAGCTGTTTTTT
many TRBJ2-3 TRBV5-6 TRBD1 CASSLFDRGTDTQYF TGTGCCAGCAGCTTATTCGACAGGGGAACAGATACGCAGTATTTT
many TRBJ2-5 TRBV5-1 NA CASSSSALQETQYF TGCGCCAGCAGCTCATCAGCTCTCCAAGAGACCCAGTACTTC
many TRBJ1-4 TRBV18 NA CASSPPSNHEKLFF TGTGCCAGCTCACCCCCGTCCAACCATGAAAAACTGTTTTTT
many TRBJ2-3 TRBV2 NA CASSEVDFRTDTQYF TGTGCCAGCAGTGAGGTGGACTTCCGCACAGATACGCAGTATTTT
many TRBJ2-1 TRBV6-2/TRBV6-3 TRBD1 CASSGGQSYNEQFF TGTGCCAGCAGTGGGGGACAGTCCTACAATGAGCAGTTCTTC
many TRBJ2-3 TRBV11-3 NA CASSRGSTDTQYF TGTGCCAGCAGCCGCGGATCAACAGATACGCAGTATTTT
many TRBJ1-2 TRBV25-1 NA CASSVSASNYGYTF TGTGCCAGCAGTGTATCAGCCTCTAACTATGGCTACACCTTC
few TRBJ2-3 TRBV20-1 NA CSARGTDTQYF TGCAGTGCTAGAGGCACAGATACGCAGTATTTT
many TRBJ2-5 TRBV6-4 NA CASSEGATRQAPGETQYF TGTGCCAGCAGTGAGGGAGCAACGCGGCAGGCCCCAGGAGAGACCCAGTACTTC
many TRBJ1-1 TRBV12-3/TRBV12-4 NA CASSLDREDTEAFF TGTGCCAGCAGTTTAGACCGGGAGGACACTGAAGCTTTCTTT
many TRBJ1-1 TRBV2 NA CASRGLGARTEAFF TGTGCCAGCCGAGGATTGGGGGCGAGGACTGAAGCTTTCTTT
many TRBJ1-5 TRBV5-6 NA CASSLRGNLQPQHF TGTGCCAGCAGCTTGAGGGGTAACCTACAGCCCCAGCATTTT
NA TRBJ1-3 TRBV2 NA CASSRWPVSGNTIYF TGTGCCAGCAGTAGATGGCCAGTCTCTGGAAACACCATATATTTT
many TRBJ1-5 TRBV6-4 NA CASSEQGDGQPQHF TGTGCCAGCAGTGAACAGGGAGACGGTCAGCCCCAGCATTTT
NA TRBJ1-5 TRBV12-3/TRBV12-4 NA CASSFTHQPQHF TGTGCCAGCAGTTTCACCCATCAGCCCCAGCATTTT
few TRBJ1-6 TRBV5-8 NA CASSLSLTPRYSPLHF TGTGCCAGCAGCTTGTCCCTCACTCCCCGGTATTCACCCCTCCACTTT
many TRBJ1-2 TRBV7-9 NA CASSTPGEHDYGYTF TGTGCCAGCAGCACCCCAGGGGAGCACGACTATGGCTACACCTTC
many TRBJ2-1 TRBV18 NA CASSLQGGNEQFF TGTGCCAGCTCACTGCAGGGTGGCAATGAGCAGTTCTTC
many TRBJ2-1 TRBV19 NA CASSIVQGRRNEQFF TGTGCCAGTAGTATAGTCCAGGGGAGACGGAATGAGCAGTTCTTC
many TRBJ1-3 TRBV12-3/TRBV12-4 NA CASQMIRTAATIYF TGTGCCAGCCAGATGATTAGGACTGCGGCCACCATATATTTT
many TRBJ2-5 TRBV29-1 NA CSVEELRGTQETQYF TGCAGCGTTGAAGAACTTCGGGGGACCCAAGAGACCCAGTACTTC
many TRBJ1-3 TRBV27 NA CASSLSGSSGNTIYF TGTGCCAGCAGTTTATCGGGATCCTCTGGAAACACCATATATTTT
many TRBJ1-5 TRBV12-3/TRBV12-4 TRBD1 CASTLTGSQPQHF TGTGCCAGCACTCTGACAGGGTCCCAGCCCCAGCATTTT
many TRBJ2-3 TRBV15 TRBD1 CATSSLDRDTDTQYF TGTGCCACCAGCAGCCTGGACAGGGACACAGATACGCAGTATTTT
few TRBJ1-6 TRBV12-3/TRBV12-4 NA CASNRLGPNSPLHF TGTGCCAGCAACCGCCTAGGACCAAATTCACCCCTCCACTTT
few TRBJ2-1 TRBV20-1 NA CSAYHDEQFF TGCAGTGCTTATCACGATGAGCAGTTCTTC
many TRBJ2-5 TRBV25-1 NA CASRGGDSGLQETQYF TGTGCCAGCAGAGGAGGAGACAGTGGATTACAAGAGACCCAGTACTTC